These 32 T cell receptor beta chains share one sample of origin, sequenced in a study of blood T cell repertoires in COVID-19. The protocol was immunoSEQ multiplex PCR, while the TCRdb copy is restricted to in-frame clones and leaves out a portion. Here the sample spans 99,000 or so clones, about four fifths being singletons. Sequencing was performed on peripheral blood. The receptors stem from a man aged 55 to 70 with acute or convalescent COVID-19.

The V gene is TRBV15, the J gene TRBJ2-7; 11 positions agree with TRBD2. The CDR3 runs 16 residues. Trimming at V came to 0 bases and at J to 1 base, leaving 2 bases not matched to a gene. Germline CDR1 is LNHNV and CDR2 is YYDKDF (reference sequence). The CDR3 region is CATSRETSGSSYEQYV. The CDR3 coding sequence is TGTGCCACCAGCAGAGAAACTAGCGGGAGTTCCTACGAGCAGTACGTC.

This clone was detected ten times or more. V is TRBV10-2 and J is TRBJ2-7; D perhaps matches TRBD2 (5 bases). CDR1 WSHSY and CDR2 SAAADI come from the germline V gene. This CDR3 region has 13 residues. Trimming pared 7 bases from V and 1 base from J, leaving 11 bases between. CDR3 in DNA: TGCGCCAGCAAACTAGGCGGTTCCTACGAGCAGTACGTC. Amino acid sequence: CASKLGGSYEQYV.

The chain couples TRBV9 to TRBJ2-1, with TRBD2 identical over 9 bases. V shed 0 bases and J 4 bases; nucleotides not matched to a gene: 5. The CDR3 has 16 amino acids. The germline CDR1 and CDR2 sequences are SGDLS and YYNGEE. CDR3 nucleotides: TGTGCCAGCAGCGTAGGAGTTAGCGGGGGATACAATGAGCAGTTCTTC. Residues: CASSVGVSGGYNEQFF.

The chain carries TRBV3-1 (or the pseudogene TRBV3-2) and TRBJ2-1; D might be TRBD2 (5 bases). Trimming shortened V by 0 bases and J by 0 bases, and 27 bases separated the two germline ends. This CDR3 has 22 amino acids. CDR1 is LGHDT, CDR2 YNNKEL, per germline (reference sequence). The CDR3 here is CASSQDEAVGDAPLSSYNEQFF. The CDR3 nucleotides read TGTGCCAGCAGCCAAGATGAGGCGGTCGGGGATGCCCCACTAAGCTCCTACAATGAGCAGTTCTTC.

J is TRBJ2-7 and V is TRBV4-1, with 9 positions matching TRBD2. The germline CDR1 and CDR2 sequences are MGHRA and YSYEKL. After removal of 2 bases from V and 4 bases from J, the junction contained 9 bases not matched to a gene. The CDR3 length is 16 residues. DNA of the CDR3: TGCGCCAGCAGCCAACTCTCTTCTAGCGGGATTTACGAGCAGTACTTC. Translated: CASSQLSSSGIYEQYF.

This chain uses TRBV6-1 with TRBJ2-1; TRBD1 might be the D (5 bases). This CDR3 comprises 14 residues. V was pared by 1 base and J by 4 bases, with 8 bases between. Looked up from germline, CDR1 is MNHNS and CDR2 is SASEGT. The CDR3 DNA is TGTGCCAGCAGTGAAGGTCAGGGATACAATGAGCAGTTCTTC. The encoded protein is CASSEGQGYNEQFF.

This chain uses TRBV7-2 with TRBJ2-5; D is unresolved. V lost 4 bases and J lost 5, with 11 bases in between. This CDR3 comprises 13 residues. CDR1 and CDR2 (germline): SGHTA, FQGNSA. The DNA of the CDR3 is TGTGCCAGCAGCTCTTACATGGTTGAGACCCAGTACTTC. Residues: CASSSYMVETQYF.

The rearrangement links TRBV12-3 or TRBV12-4 to TRBJ1-1; D remains ambiguous. This CDR3 is built from 12 residues. Trimming pared 5 bases from V and 9 bases from J, leaving 13 bases between. The CDR3 DNA is TGTGCCAGCAGTCTCTGGGGAGGCCAAGCTTTCTTT. This gives the protein CASSLWGGQAFF.

The chain employs TRBV5-1 and TRBJ1-2; 12 bases map to TRBD1. With V trimmed by 3 bases and J by 7 bases, 7 bases remained unmatched. Germline-derived CDR1 and CDR2 are SGHRS and YFSETQ. This CDR3 comprises 15 residues. As DNA, the CDR3 is TGCGCCAGCAGCTCGGGACAGGGGGCGAACAGTGGCTACACCTTC. Translation gives CASSSGQGANSGYTF.

CDR3 sequence: CASSNFVTSEQYF. CDR3 DNA sequence: TGTGCCAGCAGTAATTTCGTTACTAGCGAGCAGTACTTC. V and J are TRBV28 and TRBJ2-7; perhaps TRBD2 as D (5 bases). The germline V gene has CDR1 MDHEN and CDR2 SYDVKM. The CDR3 contains 13 residues. Trimming pared 5 bases from V and 6 bases from J, leaving 14 bases between.

This clone occurred a few times. The chain combines TRBV7-6 with TRBJ1-6; 10 bases are a match to TRBD1. The CDR3 covers 17 residues. In germline, CDR1 is SGHVS, CDR2 FNYEAQ. The J segment lost 11 bases and the V segment lost 5 bases, leaving 15 bases of the junction unmatched. The CDR3 DNA is TGTGCCAGCAGCCGGTCTTCATTAGGGGACAGGGGTCCACCCCTCCACTTT. This gives the protein CASSRSSLGDRGPPLHF. Full variable domain (outside the CDR3, taken from reference TRBV7-6 and TRBJ1-6): GAGVSQSPRYKVTKRGQDVALRCDPISGHVSLYWYRQALGQGPEFLTYFNYEAQQDKSGLPNDRFSAERPEGSISTLTIQRTEQRDSAMYRCASSRSSLGDRGPPLHFGNGTRLTVT.

The chain combines TRBV11-3 with TRBJ2-5, with D tentatively TRBD2 (6 bases). The V gene's germline CDR1 is SGHNT and CDR2 YENEEA. The V end was cut by 1 base, the J end by 1 base, with 13 bases between. The CDR3 contains 16 residues. As DNA, the CDR3 is TGTGCCAGCAGCTTAGGGGGGAGGCTGGGCCAAGAGACCCAGTACTTC. Its translation: CASSLGGRLGQETQYF.

This rearrangement joins TRBV24-1 to TRBJ2-7, with D tentatively TRBD2 (6 bases). CDR1 and CDR2 (germline): KGHDR, SFDVKD. Trimming removed 3 bases at V and 4 bases at J, with 15 bases between. This CDR3 has 15 residues. CDR3 in DNA: TGTGCCACCAGTGATCCCCGCGGGACTGGATACGAGCAGTACTTC. This translates into CATSDPRGTGYEQYF.

The chain joins TRBV7-8 to TRBJ2-6; D is uncertain. Trimming removed 5 bases at V and 3 bases at J, with 8 bases between. This CDR3 is built from 14 residues. Looked up from germline, CDR1 is SGHVS and CDR2 is FQNEAQ. This chain's CDR3 is CASSLRFGANVLTF. As DNA, the CDR3 is TGTGCCAGCAGCCTCCGTTTTGGGGCCAACGTCCTGACTTTC.

Only one count was recorded for this clone. This sequence joins TRBV5-1 and TRBJ2-5, with D tentatively TRBD2 (5 bases). CDR3 size: 13 residues. The V gene's germline CDR1 is SGHRS and CDR2 YFSETQ. V lost 6 bases and J lost 0, with 9 bases in between. CDR3 DNA sequence: TGCGCCAGCAATCCGGGGTACCAAGAGACCCAGTACTTC. It codes for CASNPGYQETQYF.

This chain connects TRBV3-1 (or the pseudogene TRBV3-2) to TRBJ1-5; 8 bases match TRBD1. The CDR3 runs 17 residues. With V trimmed by 1 base and J by 2 bases, 7 bases remained unmatched. CDR1 LGHDT and CDR2 YNNKEL come from the germline V gene (reference sequence). The CDR3 protein is CASSQVGGTGRNQPQHF. The CDR3 DNA reads as TGTGCCAGCAGCCAAGTAGGGGGGACAGGACGCAATCAGCCCCAGCATTTT.

This CDR3 reads CASSLGTSGRATQYF. In DNA, the CDR3 is TGCGCCAGCAGCTTGGGGACTAGCGGGAGAGCCACCCAGTACTTC. The chain couples TRBV5-1 to TRBJ2-5; TRBD2 matches 13 bases. The trim removed 0 bases at V and 8 bases at J, leaving 4 bases unmatched. The CDR3 contains 15 residues. Germline CDR1 and CDR2: SGHRS and YFSETQ.

As for this clone: Other DNA sequences in the sample encode the same CDR3. V is TRBV7-9 and J is TRBJ2-7; tentatively, D is TRBD1 (6 bases). V lost 4 bases and J 2 bases, leaving 12 bases between the germline ends. The CDR3 is 14 residues long. CDR1 and CDR2 from the germline V gene are SEHNR and FQNEAQ (reference sequence). The CDR3 loop is CASSSSGQAYEQYV. For the CDR3, the DNA is TGTGCCAGCAGCTCTTCGGGACAAGCCTACGAGCAGTACGTC.

V gene TRBV6-5 combines with J gene TRBJ2-5; no reliable D call. The ends were cut back, 4 bases at V and 7 bases at J, with 10 bases in the middle. Germline V gene lookup returns CDR1 MNHEY and CDR2 SVGAGI. The CDR3 contains 12 residues. The CDR3 protein is CASSSPLGTQYF. CDR3 nucleotide sequence: TGTGCCAGCAGTTCGCCACTCGGGACCCAGTACTTC.

The V gene is TRBV5-1, the J gene TRBJ2-3, with 13 bases matching TRBD2. Trimming at V came to 4 bases and at J to 5 bases, leaving 7 bases not matched to a gene. Per the germline V gene, CDR1 is SGHRS and CDR2 is YFSETQ. The CDR3 has 16 residues. The CDR3 DNA reads as TGCGCCAGCAGCCCGGGACTAGCGGGATATCAAGATACGCAGTATTTT. Translating it yields CASSPGLAGYQDTQYF.

This CDR3 reads CASSLGTLNTQYF. CDR3 DNA sequence: TGTGCCAGCAGTCTTGGGACTCTCAATACGCAGTATTTT. The chain is built from TRBV12-3 or TRBV12-4 and TRBJ2-3, with a tentative D call TRBD2 (6 bases). Trimming cost V 5 bases and J 7 bases, with 13 bases left between them. The CDR3 is 13 amino acids.

The chain is built from TRBV20-1 and TRBJ1-2, with D possibly being TRBD1 (6 bases). Germline V CDR1 and CDR2: DFQATT, SNEGSKA (reference sequence). CDR3 length: 10 amino acids. The V gene lost 6 bases and the J gene lost 8 bases, with 10 bases spanning the gap. As DNA, the CDR3 is TGCAGTGCCTGGGACACAGGCTACACCTTC. Amino acids: CSAWDTGYTF.

DNA of the CDR3: TGTGCCAGCTCCAAACCCCCAGGGGGCTTGGTTGAAGCTTTCTTT. It yields the protein CASSKPPGGLVEAFF. V gene TRBV28 combines with J gene TRBJ1-1, with 8 bases that match TRBD1. Trimming removed 8 bases from V and 7 bases from J; junction bases left unmatched: 15. Germline V lookup: CDR1 MDHEN, CDR2 SYDVKM. The CDR3 is made up of 15 amino acids.

This chain links TRBV5-1 with TRBJ2-1; 13 positions agree with TRBD2. The CDR3 runs 15 residues. With 2 bases clipped from V and 7 bases from J, the junction kept 3 bases outside the gene matches. Germline CDR1 SGHRS, CDR2 YFSETQ. This chain's CDR3 is CASSLLAGGRNEQFF. CDR3 coding DNA: TGCGCCAGCAGCTTACTAGCGGGAGGGCGGAATGAGCAGTTCTTC.

This chain joins TRBV28 and TRBJ1-5; TRBD1 matches at 7 bases. Trimming took 4 bases from V and 7 from J; bases not matched to a gene: 7. This CDR3 has 14 residues. In germline, CDR1 is MDHEN, CDR2 SYDVKM. This CDR3 reads CASSSVGGEQPQHF. CDR3 sequence (DNA): TGTGCCAGCAGTTCCGTAGGGGGCGAGCAGCCCCAGCATTTT.

This clone has a single count. The rearrangement joins TRBV4-3 to TRBJ1-2; unclear D gene. Germline loops: CDR1 LGHNA, CDR2 YSLEER. CDR3 length: 14 amino acids. Trimming left V 4 bases short and J 4 bases short, with 13 bases between. The CDR3 nucleotides read TGCGCCAGCAGCCGCCAACGGGGTGCCTATGGCTACACCTTC. Translated, it gives CASSRQRGAYGYTF.

This clone was picked up many times. The genes are TRBV7-9 and TRBJ2-1; D unresolved. V was trimmed by 4 bases and J by 0 bases, leaving 7 bases between them. The germline V gene encodes CDR1 SEHNR and CDR2 FQNEAQ (reference sequence). This CDR3 is 14 amino acids long. This chain's CDR3 is CASSSSSSYNEQFF. CDR3 sequence (DNA): TGTGCCAGCAGCTCGAGTAGCTCCTACAATGAGCAGTTCTTC.

The table lists this clone with a few counts. Other DNA sequences in the sample encode the same CDR3. The chain recombines TRBV28 with TRBJ2-7; 7 nucleotides match TRBD2. The CDR3 covers 15 residues. CDR1 and CDR2 (germline): MDHEN, SYDVKM. Trimming removed 5 bases from V and 4 bases from J; junction bases left unmatched: 11. The CDR3 is CASSPPGGSVYEQYV. DNA for the CDR3: TGTGCCAGCAGTCCCCCTGGCGGGAGCGTTTACGAGCAGTACGTC.

CDR3 DNA: TGTGCCAGCTCACCCCGAGGACAGACATTAAGCAATCAGCCCCAGCATTTT. It specifies CASSPRGQTLSNQPQHF. V usage is TRBV18 and J usage is TRBJ1-5; maybe TRBD1 (6 bases). This CDR3 is built from 17 residues. With 3 bases removed from V and 1 base from J, the gap between germline ends came to 16 bases. CDR1 is KGHSH, CDR2 LQKENI, per germline.

The chain employs TRBV30 and TRBJ2-5; 9 bases are shared with TRBD2. The V gene's germline CDR1 is GTSNPN and CDR2 SVGIG (reference sequence). V shed 3 bases and J 3 bases; nucleotides not matched to a gene: 11. CDR3 size: 16 residues. This CDR3 is CAWSHPLAGSKETQYF. In DNA form, the CDR3 reads TGTGCCTGGAGCCACCCCCTAGCGGGATCAAAAGAGACCCAGTACTTC.

This chain connects TRBV7-6 to TRBJ1-5; D not resolved. Looked up from germline, CDR1 is SGHVS and CDR2 is FNYEAQ. Between the trimmed V and J ends, which lost 1 base and 3 bases, there was a span of 7 bases. The CDR3 totals 14 residues. The CDR3 region is CASSLEGANQPQHF. The DNA for the CDR3 is TGTGCCAGCAGCTTAGAGGGAGCCAATCAGCCCCAGCATTTT.

CDR3 in amino acids: CASSETGTGFGSPLHF. As DNA, the CDR3 is TGTGCCAGCAGTGAAACCGGGACAGGTTTTGGTTCACCCCTCCACTTT. The chain has TRBV25-1 and TRBJ1-6; TRBD1 matches at 8 bases. V was pared by 2 bases and J by 9 bases, with 9 bases of the junction left unmatched. Germline loops: CDR1 MGHDK, CDR2 SYGVNS. This CDR3 contains 16 residues. Using reference TRBV25-1 and TRBJ1-6 for the parts outside the CDR3, the full variable domain is EADIYQTPRYLVIGTGKKITLECSQTMGHDKMYWYQQDPGMELHLIHYSYGVNSTEKGDLSSESTVSRIRTEHFPLTLESARPSHTSQYLCASSETGTGFGSPLHFGNGTRLTVT.